Described below is a single TCR beta chain sequence and its context. Its antigen is not known. The data are from a study of OX40 agonist ivuxolimab in advanced cancers. Turning to the study itself: Patient treatment consisted of intravenous ivuxolimab administration every 2 weeks at 0.01 to 10 mg/kg. Partial responses occurred in Three dose-escalation patients, one with hepatocellular carcinoma and two with cutaneous melanoma. About 42% of patients had received prior checkpoint inhibitor therapy. Study-wide results and caveats: Some nonresponders additionally presented with little normalized T-cell clonal expansion.

Repertoires were generated with immunoSEQ multiplex PCR, while TCRdb's copy carries only in-frame clones and drops some. The sample consists of about 160,000 clones, 90% to 95% of them appearing once. This CDR3 contains 14 residues. The germline V gene has CDR1 MNHEY and CDR2 SMNVEV (reference sequence). V shed 6 bases and J shed 4 bases, with 15 bases lying between them. This TCR came from an adult with an advanced solid tumor such as melanoma, head and neck, liver or kidney cancer. This chain uses TRBV27 with TRBJ1-2, with D unclear. The sample here was CD4+ or CD8+ T cells sorted from blood, taken in a trial of the OX40 agonist ivuxolimab. The CDR3 DNA reads as TGTGCCAGCAGGACCCCGGCAGGCACCTATGGCTACACCTTC. Protein: CASRTPAGTYGYTF.